Described below is a single T cell receptor beta chain sequence and its context. This entry is derived from a study of blood T cell repertoires in COVID-19. Only in-frame clones appear in the TCRdb table, and some are missing; sequencing was by immunoSEQ multiplex PCR. Of 200,000 to 250,000 clones detected, 80% to 85% appear once; the ten largest clones hold 5.2%. Germline assignment: CDR1 MDHEN and CDR2 SYDVKM. The CDR3 is 15 amino acids. The V gene lost 3 bases and the J gene lost 0 bases, with 11 bases spanning the gap. Specimen: peripheral blood. The origin of this receptor is a woman aged 65 to 85 with COVID-19, enrolled during active disease. The rearrangement uses TRBV28 and TRBJ1-1, with a possible D match to TRBD1 (6 bases). Here the CDR3 DNA reads TGTGCCAGCAGTTTGGCGGGGGCAATGAACACTGAAGCTTTCTTT. Translated: CASSLAGAMNTEAFF.